These T cell receptor beta chains were read from a single sample in a study of OX40 agonist ivuxolimab in advanced cancers. Some clones are missing from TCRdb's copy, which holds only in-frame ones; the method was immunoSEQ multiplex PCR. The repertoire has 8,000 to 10,000 clones, 85% to 90% of them found once; the top ten carry roughly 12%. This specimen consisted of CD4+ or CD8+ T cells sorted from blood, obtained in a trial of the OX40 agonist ivuxolimab. These receptors all stem from an adult with an advanced solid tumor such as melanoma, head and neck, liver or kidney cancer. CDR3s include the opening cysteine and the closing phenylalanine or tryptophan. D genes are given only for firm matches. Not every row has a clone size; where given, it reads once, few, many or a size class.

DNA	CDR3	D	size	J	V
TGTGCCAGCAGCCCCCCCGTCGTGGCTACCCCAAATGAAAAACTGTTTTTT	CASSPPVVATPNEKLFF	NA	NA	TRBJ1-4	TRBV13
TGTGCCAGCAGTTTAGCGGGGACATCCTACAATGAGCAGTTCTTC	CASSLAGTSYNEQFF	NA	NA	TRBJ2-1	TRBV27
TGTGCCAGCAGTGACGGCAGGGTTCTTCCTGGGGAGCAGTACTTC	CASSDGRVLPGEQYF	NA	NA	TRBJ2-7	TRBV2
TGTGCCAGTAGTTCAACAGGGACCACCGGGGAGCTGTTTTTT	CASSSTGTTGELFF	NA	NA	TRBJ2-2	TRBV19
TGTGCCAGCAGCGTCCCTTTGCAGGCGGGAGGGGAGCTGTTTTTT	CASSVPLQAGGELFF	NA	NA	TRBJ2-2	TRBV9
TGTGCCAGCAACAGGGGGCCCGTCGGCATTCAGTACTTC	CASNRGPVGIQYF	TRBD1	NA	TRBJ2-4	TRBV2
TGCGCCAGCAGCCAAGATCCTACCCTCACCTACGAGCAGTACTTC	CASSQDPTLTYEQYF	NA	NA	TRBJ2-7	TRBV4-1
TGTGCCAGCAGCCAAGACACTAACACTAATGAAAAACTGTTTTTT	CASSQDTNTNEKLFF	NA	NA	TRBJ1-4	TRBV7-2
TGTGCCAGCAGTTACCGGAGCACAGATACGCAGTATTTT	CASSYRSTDTQYF	NA	once	TRBJ2-3	TRBV6-5
TGTGCCAGCAGTAACCCTCGGGACAGGGGGAGGGATACGCAGTATTTT	CASSNPRDRGRDTQYF	TRBD1	NA	TRBJ2-3	TRBV6-9
TGTGCCAGCAGCCAAGATGAGGCCCTGCCCTACGAGCAGTACTTC	CASSQDEALPYEQYF	NA	NA	TRBJ2-7	TRBV14
TGTGCCAGCAGCCCTAATAGCGGGGGGGCCGCAGATACGCAGTATTTT	CASSPNSGGAADTQYF	TRBD2	NA	TRBJ2-3	TRBV7-7
TGTGCCAGCAGTGAGACAGGGTACAATGAGCAGTTCTTC	CASSETGYNEQFF	TRBD1	once	TRBJ2-1	TRBV2
TGTGCCAGCAGCTTAACAGGGGGGAAGGAGACCCAGTACTTC	CASSLTGGKETQYF	TRBD1	NA	TRBJ2-5	TRBV11-2
TGCGCCAGCAGCCAAGTGAGGGGGGTCACTGAAGCTTTCTTT	CASSQVRGVTEAFF	NA	NA	TRBJ1-1	TRBV4-1
TGCGCCAGCAGCCTCTTCGGACCTGGGAACACTGAAGCTTTCTTT	CASSLFGPGNTEAFF	NA	NA	TRBJ1-1	TRBV4-1
TGCGCCAGCAGTCTATCACACGGTGCCGAGCAGTACTTC	CASSLSHGAEQYF	NA	NA	TRBJ2-7	TRBV4-1
TGTGCCAGCAGCGGCGGGGACTCCTACAATGAGCAGTTCTTC	CASSGGDSYNEQFF	NA	NA	TRBJ2-1	TRBV9
TGTGCCAGCAGCTTAACGGGGTCTAACTATGGCTACACCTTC	CASSLTGSNYGYTF	NA	NA	TRBJ1-2	TRBV7-9
TGTGCCAGCAGCTACCACGGGACAGGGCTGGAGACCCAGTACTTC	CASSYHGTGLETQYF	TRBD1	once	TRBJ2-5	TRBV13
TGTGCCAGTAGTGCAAACAGGGGAATCGAGCAGTACTTC	CASSANRGIEQYF	TRBD1	NA	TRBJ2-7	TRBV19
TGCAGCGTTGGGGGGGCAGGTGAAGCTTTCTTT	CSVGGAGEAFF	NA	few	TRBJ1-1	TRBV29-1
TGTGCCAGCAGTGATCGCCCGGGGGCCTTGGGGAAGGGCTACACCTTC	CASSDRPGALGKGYTF	NA	NA	TRBJ1-2	TRBV2